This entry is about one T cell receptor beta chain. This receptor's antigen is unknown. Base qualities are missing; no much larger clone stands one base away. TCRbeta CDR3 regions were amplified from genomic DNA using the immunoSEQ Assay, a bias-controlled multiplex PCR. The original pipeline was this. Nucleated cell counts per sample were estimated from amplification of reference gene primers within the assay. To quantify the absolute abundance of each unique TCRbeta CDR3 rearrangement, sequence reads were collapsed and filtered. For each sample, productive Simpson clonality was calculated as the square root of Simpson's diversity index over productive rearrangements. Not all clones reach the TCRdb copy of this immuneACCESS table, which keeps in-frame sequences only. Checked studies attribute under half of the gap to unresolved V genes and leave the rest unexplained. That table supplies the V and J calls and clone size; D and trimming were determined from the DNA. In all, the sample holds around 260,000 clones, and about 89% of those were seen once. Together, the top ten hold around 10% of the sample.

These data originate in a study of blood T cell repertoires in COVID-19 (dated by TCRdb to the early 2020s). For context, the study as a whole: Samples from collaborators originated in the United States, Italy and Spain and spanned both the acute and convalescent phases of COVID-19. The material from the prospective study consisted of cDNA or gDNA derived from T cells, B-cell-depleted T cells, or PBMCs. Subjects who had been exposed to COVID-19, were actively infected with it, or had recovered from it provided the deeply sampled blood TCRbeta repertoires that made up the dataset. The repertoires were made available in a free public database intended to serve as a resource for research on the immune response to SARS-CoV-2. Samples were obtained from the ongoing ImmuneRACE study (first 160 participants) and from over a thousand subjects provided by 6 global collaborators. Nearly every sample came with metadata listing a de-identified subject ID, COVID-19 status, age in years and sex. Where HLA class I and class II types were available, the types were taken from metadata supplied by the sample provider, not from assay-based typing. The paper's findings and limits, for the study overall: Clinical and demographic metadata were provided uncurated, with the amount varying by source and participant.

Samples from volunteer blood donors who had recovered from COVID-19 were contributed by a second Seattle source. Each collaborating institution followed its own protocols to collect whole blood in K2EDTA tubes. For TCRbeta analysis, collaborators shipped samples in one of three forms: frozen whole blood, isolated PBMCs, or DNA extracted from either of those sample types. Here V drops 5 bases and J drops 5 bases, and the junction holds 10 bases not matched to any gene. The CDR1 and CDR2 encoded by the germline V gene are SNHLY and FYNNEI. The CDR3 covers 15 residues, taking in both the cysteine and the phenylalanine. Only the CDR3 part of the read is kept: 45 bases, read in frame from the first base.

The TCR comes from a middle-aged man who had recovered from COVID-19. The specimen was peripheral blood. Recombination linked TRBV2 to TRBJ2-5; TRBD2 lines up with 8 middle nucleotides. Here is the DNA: TGTGCCAGCAGTTCAGTAGCGGGACTGGTGGAGACCCAGTACTTC. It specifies CASSSVAGLVETQYF. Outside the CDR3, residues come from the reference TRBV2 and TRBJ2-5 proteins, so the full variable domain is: EPEVTQTPSHQVTQMGQEVILRCVPISNHLYFYWYRQILGQKVEFLVSFYNNEISEKSEIFDDQFSVERPDGSNFTLKIRSTKLEDSAMYFCASSSVAGLVETQYFGPGTRLLVL.